The T cell receptor beta chain under discussion was sequenced for a study of PD-L1 blockade in urothelial cancer. Study at large: Patients commenced atezolizumab in 2014, and it was given at 1,200 mg intravenously every 3 weeks. Blood analysis was done at 3 weeks (second dose) and 6 weeks after treatment began.

Trimming stripped 0 bases from V and 7 bases from J, with 19 bases between. Germline assignment: CDR1 SGHTA and CDR2 FQGNSA. This CDR3 comprises 16 residues. In each PCR, synthetic TCR analog templates were spiked in. Sequencing was performed with immunoSEQ multiplex PCR; in TCRdb, only in-frame clones are kept and a portion is missing. The data hold some 63,000 clones, with roughly 76% observed a single time. The time point: pretreatment peripheral blood. This sample comprised PBMCs, obtained around atezolizumab (anti-PD-L1) treatment. The receptor was isolated from a man aged 65 to 79 with urothelial cancer. V usage is TRBV7-2 and J usage is TRBJ2-7, with D perhaps matching TRBD2 (7 bases). The CDR3 here is CASSLAPTGGLEEQYF. CDR3 DNA sequence: TGTGCCAGCAGCTTAGCACCAACGGGGGGCCTTGAGGAGCAGTACTTC.